The next 30 T cell receptor beta chains were all read from a single sample in a study of Ad26.COV2.S vaccination and SARS-CoV-2 variants. Using immunoSEQ multiplex PCR, the repertoire was profiled, and TCRdb retains in-frame clones only, with some absent. The table has around 170,000 clones, around 88% seen once. Sequencing was performed on peripheral blood, taken after recovery from COVID-19. These receptors originate from a human donor who had recovered from COVID-19.

V gene TRBV5-1 combines with J gene TRBJ1-2; D is undetermined. Trimming left V 2 bases short and J 3 bases short, with 11 bases between. The CDR3 is 14 amino acids. The germline gives CDR1 SGHRS, CDR2 YFSETQ. CDR3 DNA: TGCGCCAGCAGCTTCCAGGAGGCGGACTATGGCTACACCTTC. Protein product: CASSFQEADYGYTF.

V and J are TRBV18 and TRBJ1-1; D uncertain. The CDR3 covers 13 residues. V was cut by 0 bases and J by 7 bases, with 9 bases left in between. CDR1 KGHSH and CDR2 LQKENI come from the germline V gene. CDR3 in amino acids: CASSPPGGVEAFF. Here the CDR3 DNA reads TGTGCCAGCTCACCACCGGGCGGTGTTGAAGCTTTCTTT.

The chain carries TRBV9 and TRBJ2-1; 9 bases agree with TRBD2. Per the germline V gene, CDR1 is SGDLS and CDR2 is YYNGEE. J was trimmed by 7 bases and V by 4 bases; bases with no gene match: 9. The CDR3 covers 15 residues. Written as DNA, the CDR3 is TGTGCCAGCAGCTTGACTAGCGGCCTTGGGAATGAGCAGTTCTTC. As protein: CASSLTSGLGNEQFF.

This clone was found a few times. The chain combines TRBV6-5 with TRBJ1-2, with D maybe TRBD1 (5 bases). V was cut by 4 bases and J by 8 bases, with 11 bases left in between. There are 12 residues in the CDR3. Germline CDR1 is MNHEY and CDR2 is SVGAGI. CDR3 residues: CASSWEGRGYTF. The CDR3 DNA reads as TGTGCCAGCAGTTGGGAGGGGAGAGGCTACACCTTC.

This clone was recorded only once. The CDR3 DNA is TGTGCCAGTAGTATAGTTCATAATTCGCCTTCCGATACGCAGTATTTT. It yields the protein CASSIVHNSPSDTQYF. This chain links TRBV19 with TRBJ2-3, with D unresolved. Per the germline V gene, CDR1 is LNHDA and CDR2 is SQIVND (reference sequence). There are 16 residues in the CDR3. The V gene lost 1 base and the J gene lost 6 bases, with 17 bases spanning the gap.

With respect to this clone: This specimen includes other DNA sequences encoding the same CDR3. The chain has TRBV9 and TRBJ1-4, with TRBD1 as a possible D gene (6 bases). V was trimmed by 0 bases and J by 3 bases, leaving 12 bases between them. CDR1 is SGDLS and CDR2 is YYNGEE in the germline V gene. This CDR3 contains 16 residues. The CDR3: CASSVAGDTANEKLFF. CDR3 coding DNA: TGTGCCAGCAGCGTAGCGGGGGACACGGCTAATGAAAAACTGTTTTTT.

The V gene is TRBV25-1, the J gene TRBJ1-1; D unresolved. This CDR3 spans 16 amino acids. V lost 1 base to trimming and J lost 1 base, with 13 bases between them. Germline-derived CDR1 and CDR2 are MGHDK and SYGVNS. The CDR3: CASSELGRTQNTEAFF. The CDR3 DNA sequence: TGTGCCAGCAGTGAATTAGGTAGGACGCAGAACACTGAAGCTTTCTTT. Combining the CDR3 with reference TRBV25-1 and TRBJ1-1 gives the whole variable domain EADIYQTPRYLVIGTGKKITLECSQTMGHDKMYWYQQDPGMELHLIHYSYGVNSTEKGDLSSESTVSRIRTEHFPLTLESARPSHTSQYLCASSELGRTQNTEAFFGQGTRLTVV.

Worth noting for this clone: The sample has other DNA sequences that encode this CDR3 too. The chain has TRBV6-5 and TRBJ1-2, with D possibly TRBD1 on 5 matching bases. The CDR3 sequence is 14 residues long. V lost 6 bases to trimming and J lost 8 bases, with 19 bases between them. Germline V gene sequence: CDR1 MNHEY, CDR2 SVGAGI. The CDR3 coding sequence is TGTGCCAGCAGCCGATCGGGACTCGGTGTAGGCTACACCTTC. Translation: CASSRSGLGVGYTF.

The CDR3 is CASRGQGAAYNEQFF. DNA of the CDR3: TGTGCCAGCAGGGGACAGGGGGCGGCCTACAATGAGCAGTTCTTC. The rearrangement joins TRBV6-5 to TRBJ2-1; 12 bases map to TRBD1. Unmatched junction bases numbered 2, after V lost 6 bases and J lost 2 bases. The CDR3 is made up of 15 amino acids. Germline CDR1 MNHEY, CDR2 SVGAGI.

The chain uses TRBV6-5 and TRBJ2-5; 10 bases are a match to TRBD1. The CDR3 sequence is 13 residues long. The germline V gene encodes CDR1 MNHEY and CDR2 SVGAGI. Trimming took 8 bases from V and 5 from J; bases not matched to a gene: 5. As DNA, the CDR3 is TGTGCCAGCGCGACAGGGGGCGCGGAGACCCAGTACTTC. The encoded protein is CASATGGAETQYF.

The chain combines TRBV4-1 with TRBJ2-1; no reliable D call. CDR3 length equals 14 residues. The germline V gene encodes CDR1 MGHRA and CDR2 YSYEKL. V lost 4 bases to trimming and J lost 1 base, with 8 bases between them. The CDR3 is CASSPIRSYNEQFF. CDR3 DNA sequence: TGCGCCAGCAGCCCGATCCGGTCCTACAATGAGCAGTTCTTC.

The table lists this clone with a count of one. This chain links TRBV14 with TRBJ2-7; the D gene is possibly TRBD2 (5 bases). Germline V gene sequence: CDR1 SGHDN, CDR2 FVKESK. V lost 3 bases and J lost 0, with 27 bases in between. The CDR3 contains 20 residues. The CDR3: CASSHLRPGNSDSHSYEQYF. For the CDR3, the DNA is TGTGCCAGCAGCCACCTTCGCCCCGGGAACAGCGATTCCCACTCCTACGAGCAGTACTTC.

V usage is TRBV20-1 and J usage is TRBJ1-2; D not resolved. Germline V CDR1 and CDR2: DFQATT, SNEGSKA (reference sequence). The CDR3 runs to 10 residues. V lost 6 bases to trimming and J lost 6 bases, with 8 bases between them. CDR3 sequence (DNA): TGCAGTGCATTGAGGGATGGCTACACCTTC. Protein sequence: CSALRDGYTF.

The table lists this clone with a few counts. This specimen includes other DNA sequences encoding the same CDR3. The chain combines TRBV5-1 with TRBJ2-7; D gene uncertain. V shed 0 bases and J shed 7 bases, with 5 bases lying between them. The CDR3 sequence is 11 residues long. Germline V CDR1 and CDR2: SGHRS, YFSETQ. As DNA, the CDR3 is TGCGCCAGCAGCTTGGAGGCGGAGCAGTACTTC. Encoded protein: CASSLEAEQYF.

The chain couples TRBV19 to TRBJ2-2; 7 nucleotides align to TRBD2. The V segment lost 8 bases and the J segment 2 bases; nucleotides outside the gene matches: 14. CDR3 length: 17 amino acids. Germline CDR1 LNHDA, CDR2 SQIVND (reference sequence). CDR3 DNA sequence: TGTGCCAGTCAGAGCTTCCACAAGCGGGGAAACACCGGGGAGCTGTTTTTT. This sequence encodes CASQSFHKRGNTGELFF.

The table lists this clone with a few counts. The chain carries TRBV7-2 and TRBJ2-1; D is undetermined. CDR3 size: 15 residues. The V and J ends lost 2 bases and 1 base respectively, with 9 bases between them. In germline, CDR1 is SGHTA, CDR2 FQGNSA. The CDR3 DNA sequence: TGTGCCAGCAGCTTATCAAGCTCATCCTACAATGAGCAGTTCTTC. Protein: CASSLSSSSYNEQFF. The entire variable domain, with the rest obtained from reference TRBV7-2 and TRBJ2-1, is as follows: GAGVSQSPSNKVTEKGKDVELRCDPISGHTALYWYRQSLGQGLEFLIYFQGNSAPDKSGLPSDRFSAERTGGSVSTLTIQRTQQEDSAVYLCASSLSSSSYNEQFFGPGTRLTVL.

V and J are TRBV19 and TRBJ1-4, with D perhaps matching TRBD1 (6 bases). The length of the CDR3 is 13 residues. V was shortened by 4 bases and J by 6 bases, with 9 bases between the two germline ends. Germline V gives CDR1 LNHDA, CDR2 SQIVND (reference sequence). The CDR3 is CASSKDRHEKLFF. CDR3 nucleotide sequence: TGTGCCAGTAGTAAAGACAGGCATGAAAAACTGTTTTTT. The full variable domain, with the rest looked up from reference TRBV19 and TRBJ1-4, is DGGITQSPKYLFRKEGQNVTLSCEQNLNHDAMYWYRQDPGQGLRLIYYSQIVNDFQKGDIAEGYSVSREKKESFPLTVTSAQKNPTAFYLCASSKDRHEKLFFGSGTQLSVL.

In this sample, this clone turned up once. V usage is TRBV29-1 and J usage is TRBJ1-4; D is unresolved. V dropped 3 bases and J dropped 8 bases, with 7 bases sitting between them. This CDR3 has 11 residues. Germline values: CDR1 SQVTM, CDR2 ANQGSEA. CDR3 nucleotides: TGCAGCGTTGACCGGGAGGAAAAACTGTTTTTT. The encoded protein is CSVDREEKLFF.

The CDR3 DNA is TGCAGCGTTGAGAGGGTCCGGGGGGACTATGGCTACACCTTC. Translating gives CSVERVRGDYGYTF. The V call is TRBV29-1, the J call TRBJ1-2, with a weak D call TRBD1 (5 bases). V was pared by 3 bases and J by 3 bases, with 14 bases between. CDR1 and CDR2 from the germline V gene are SQVTM and ANQGSEA. The CDR3 runs to 14 residues.

The chain links TRBV5-1 to TRBJ2-7; perhaps TRBD1 as D (5 bases). The CDR3 contains 17 residues. Trimming cost V 0 bases and J 3 bases, with 19 bases left between them. Germline lookup yields CDR1 SGHRS and CDR2 YFSETQ. The DNA of the CDR3 is TGCGCCAGCAGCTTGGACGGATCGCCTGGGGCCAACTACGAGCAGTACTTC. It codes for CASSLDGSPGANYEQYF.

The chain joins TRBV6-8 to TRBJ1-2, with 7 bases aligning to TRBD1. The CDR3 is 21 amino acids. V lost 0 bases to trimming and J lost 4 bases; unmatched junction nucleotides: 23. Germline V gene lookup returns CDR1 MNHGY and CDR2 SAAAGT. CDR3 DNA: TGTGCCAGCAGTTACTCGAAAGTTGAGGGGGCGCGATTCGGTCCGAGCTATGGCTACACCTTC. As protein: CASSYSKVEGARFGPSYGYTF.

This sequence joins TRBV3-1 (or the pseudogene TRBV3-2) and TRBJ2-7; TRBD2 might be the D (5 bases). The CDR3 is 12 amino acids. The V gene lost 5 bases and the J gene lost 7 bases, with 12 bases spanning the gap. CDR1 is LGHDT, CDR2 YNNKEL, per germline (reference sequence). The CDR3 sequence: CASSGGRREQYF. DNA for the CDR3: TGTGCCAGCAGCGGCGGGCGGAGAGAGCAGTACTTC.

The V gene is TRBV4-1, the J gene TRBJ2-5; unclear D gene. CDR1 is MGHRA, CDR2 YSYEKL, per germline. V lost 4 bases and J 5 bases, leaving 11 bases between the germline ends. The CDR3 runs 13 residues. The CDR3 DNA is TGCGCCAGCAGCCGAGGTCTGGTGGAGACCCAGTACTTC. Protein: CASSRGLVETQYF.

This clone has only a few counts. The chain joins TRBV27 to TRBJ2-7; 9 bases match TRBD2. V trimming: 5 bases; J trimming: 1 base; junction bases outside the gene matches: 6. The CDR3 runs to 15 residues. Per germline, CDR1 MNHEY and CDR2 SMNVEV (reference sequence). CDR3 residues: CASSEAGGPSYEQYF. The CDR3 bases are TGTGCCAGCAGTGAGGCGGGAGGGCCGTCCTACGAGCAGTACTTC.

This clone was counted a few times. The chain is built from TRBV10-3 and TRBJ1-6, with D possibly matching TRBD1 (5 bases). This CDR3 comprises 16 residues. V gave up 3 bases and J gave up 6 bases, with 15 bases separating them. Germline V gives CDR1 ENHRY, CDR2 SYGVKD. CDR3 coding DNA: TGTGCCATCAGTGATCGGTCCGGGACGGGTAATTCACCCCTCCACTTT. Encoded protein: CAISDRSGTGNSPLHF.

This clone has just a few counts. This sequence joins TRBV7-2 and TRBJ2-4; TRBD2 might be the D (5 bases). V was shortened by 5 bases and J by 2 bases, with 10 bases between the two germline ends. CDR1 is SGHTA, CDR2 FQGNSA, per germline. This CDR3 is 14 amino acids long. The CDR3 bases are TGTGCCAGCAGCCGTCCGGGGTCCAAAAACATTCAGTACTTC. The encoded protein is CASSRPGSKNIQYF.

This chain uses TRBV3-1 (or the pseudogene TRBV3-2) with TRBJ2-7, with a tentative D call TRBD1 (6 bases). V lost 2 bases, J lost 0 bases, and 14 bases lay in between. CDR3 size: 16 residues. Germline-derived CDR1 and CDR2 are LGHDT and YNNKEL (reference sequence). CDR3 DNA: TGTGCCAGCAGCCAATCGCACAGGGTACCCTCCTACGAGCAGTACTTC. This sequence encodes CASSQSHRVPSYEQYF.

The chain combines TRBV21-1 with TRBJ1-4; TRBD1, as called in the table, went unchecked against the DNA. TRBV21-1 is a recognized pseudogene. The CDR3 extends over 15 amino acids. DNA for the CDR3: TGTGCCAGCAGCAAAAGGGCAGGGGGTGGTGAAAAACTGTTTTTT. It yields the protein CASSKRAGGGEKLFF.

The rearrangement joins TRBV5-6 to TRBJ1-6; D possibly corresponds to TRBD1 (6 bases). This CDR3 region has 19 residues. CDR1 and CDR2 (germline): SGHDT, YYEEEE. V lost 4 bases and J lost 5, with 25 bases in between. CDR3 DNA: TGTGCCAGCAGCCGCCTCGCACTAGGGTTTCGGGACAATAATTCACCCCTCCACTTT. This sequence encodes CASSRLALGFRDNNSPLHF.

The rearrangement links TRBV10-3 to TRBJ2-7; TRBD1 aligns across 8 bases. This CDR3 comprises 14 residues. The germline CDR1 and CDR2 sequences are ENHRY and SYGVKD. Trimming took 6 bases from V and 4 from J; bases not matched to a gene: 8. The DNA for the CDR3 is TGTGCCATCAGGGCGGACAGGGTAGGGTACGAGCAGTACTTC. It specifies CAIRADRVGYEQYF.